Each of the 20 T cell receptor beta chains below was sequenced from the same sample in a study of CD8 T cells in ankylosing spondylitis. From the 5' RACE reads, TCRdb called clonotypes with MiXCR, one entry per CDR3 protein. The sample includes under 300,000 distinct CDR3 sequences, approximately 9% of them seen just once. Sequenced material: blood, either unsorted or a sorted T cell fraction (not recorded which). These receptors came from a male donor with ankylosing spondylitis or in good health (not recorded which).

This clonotype was recorded at least ten times. This chain joins TRBV24-1 and TRBJ2-5; the D gene is possibly TRBD1 (6 bases). V lost 4 bases, J lost 2 bases, and 13 bases lay in between. The CDR3 extends over 15 amino acids. Per germline, CDR1 KGHDR and CDR2 SFDVKD. CDR3 nucleotides: TGTGCCACCAGTGACTCCGGACAGCCTCAAGAGACCCAGTACTTC. Its translation: CATSDSGQPQETQYF.

This clonotype was counted at least ten times. The rearrangement links TRBV20-1 to TRBJ2-5, with a weak D call TRBD2 (5 bases). V lost 3 bases, J lost 2 bases, and 10 bases lay in between. This CDR3 contains 13 residues. Per the germline V gene, CDR1 is DFQATT and CDR2 is SNEGSKA (reference sequence). Here the CDR3 reads CSARETMQETQYF. As DNA, the CDR3 is TGCAGTGCTAGGGAGACTATGCAAGAGACCCAGTACTTC.

This clonotype was seen at least ten times. The V gene is TRBV5-1, the J gene TRBJ2-3; 7 bases map to TRBD1. The V gene end was trimmed by 5 bases and the J gene end by 4 bases; junction bases not matched to a gene: 7. This CDR3 has 14 residues. The germline gives CDR1 SGHRS, CDR2 YFSETQ. The CDR3 sequence is CASRLTGLADTQYF. DNA of the CDR3: TGCGCCAGCAGGTTGACAGGGTTGGCAGATACGCAGTATTTT.

This clonotype turned up a few times. The rearrangement uses TRBV7-9 and TRBJ1-3, with no clear D. CDR1 SEHNR and CDR2 FQNEAQ come from the germline V gene (reference sequence). The germline V and J ends were trimmed by 2 bases and 0 bases, with 8 bases remaining between them. This CDR3 is built from 15 residues. The CDR3 loop is CASSLWVTSGNTIYF. The CDR3 DNA follows: TGTGCCAGCAGCTTATGGGTTACCTCTGGAAACACCATATATTTT.

This clonotype was counted at least ten times. The gene calls are TRBV6-5 and TRBJ2-1; 8 positions match TRBD1. The CDR3 is made up of 16 amino acids. Trimming at V came to 0 bases and at J to 5 bases, leaving 6 bases not matched to a gene. Germline V gives CDR1 MNHEY, CDR2 SVGAGI. This CDR3 reads CASSYSGDRIDNEQFF. CDR3 bases: TGTGCCAGCAGTTACTCCGGGGACAGGATTGACAATGAGCAGTTCTTC.

This clonotype was observed a handful of times. The rearrangement uses TRBV15 and TRBJ1-2; D may be TRBD1 (6 bases). The germline V gene encodes CDR1 LNHNV and CDR2 YYDKDF (reference sequence). V lost 0 bases and J 8 bases, leaving 13 bases between the germline ends. The CDR3 extends over 14 amino acids. CDR3 bases: TGTGCCACCAGCAGAGATCGGGGGGGCGGAGGCTACACCTTC. This encodes CATSRDRGGGGYTF.

This chain uses TRBV7-9 with TRBJ2-1, with 10 bases aligning to TRBD2. CDR3 length: 16 residues. V trimming: 4 bases; J trimming: 5 bases; junction bases outside the gene matches: 8. Germline lookup yields CDR1 SEHNR and CDR2 FQNEAQ (reference sequence). The CDR3 DNA is TGTGCCAGCAGCTACCCCGGACTAGCGGAGAACAATGAGCAGTTCTTC. It encodes CASSYPGLAENNEQFF.

This clonotype was seen many times. The chain uses TRBV7-9 and TRBJ1-5; D is possibly TRBD1 (5 bases). This CDR3 is built from 14 residues. V was cut by 5 bases and J by 3 bases, with 11 bases left in between. The germline gives CDR1 SEHNR, CDR2 FQNEAQ (reference sequence). CDR3 coding DNA: TGTGCCAGCAGCCTGGGGGGGACCAATCAGCCCCAGCATTTT. Its translation: CASSLGGTNQPQHF.

This clonotype was detected ten times or more. This rearrangement joins TRBV7-9 to TRBJ1-4, with 10 bases lining up with TRBD1. J was trimmed by 3 bases and V by 5 bases; bases with no gene match: 3. This CDR3 spans 15 amino acids. Germline CDR1 is SEHNR and CDR2 is FQNEAQ (reference sequence). The CDR3 reads CASSLGQGANEKLFF. As DNA, the CDR3 is TGTGCCAGCAGCCTAGGACAGGGGGCTAATGAAAAACTGTTTTTT.

There are many counts of this clonotype. The genes are TRBV29-1 and TRBJ1-2, with TRBD1 as a possible D gene (6 bases). This CDR3 comprises 14 residues. The V gene lost 6 bases and the J gene lost 2 bases, with 16 bases spanning the gap. The germline gives CDR1 SQVTM, CDR2 ANQGSEA. The CDR3 spells CSVPRGGGNYGYTF. CDR3 nucleotide sequence: TGCAGCGTGCCCCGCGGAGGGGGGAACTATGGCTACACCTTC.

The CDR3 region has the DNA TGCAGTGCTAGGTCGGCTTGGGAAGATACCCTGACTGGAAACACCATATATTTT. As protein: CSARSAWEDTLTGNTIYF. V and J are TRBV20-1 and TRBJ1-3; D ambiguous. This CDR3 is built from 18 residues. V lost 3 bases to trimming and J lost 2 bases, with 23 bases between them. Germline V gene sequence: CDR1 DFQATT, CDR2 SNEGSKA (reference sequence).

This clonotype was recorded at least ten times. This sequence joins TRBV7-2 and TRBJ2-1; D is perhaps TRBD2 (5 bases). The V gene's germline CDR1 is SGHTA and CDR2 FQGNSA. The V gene lost 1 base and the J gene lost 14 bases, with 9 bases spanning the gap. The CDR3 runs 11 residues. The CDR3 is CASSLVLEEFF. The CDR3 nucleotides read TGTGCCAGCAGCTTAGTTTTGGAGGAGTTCTTC.

V usage is TRBV20-1 and J usage is TRBJ2-7; 7 positions agree with TRBD1. Trimming took 1 base from V and 1 from J; bases not matched to a gene: 4. The germline CDR1 and CDR2 sequences are DFQATT and SNEGSKA (reference sequence). This CDR3 has 14 residues. The DNA of the CDR3 is TGCAGTGCTAGAGCGACAGGGCGATCCTACGAGCAGTACTTC. Translation gives CSARATGRSYEQYF.

This clonotype was observed many times. The chain links TRBV29-1 to TRBJ1-3; D gene unclear. The CDR3 is made up of 16 amino acids. The V gene lost 0 bases and the J gene lost 0 bases, with 12 bases spanning the gap. Looked up from germline, CDR1 is SQVTM and CDR2 is ANQGSEA. DNA of the CDR3: TGCAGCGTTGAAGATCCCGAGAGGTCCTCTGGAAACACCATATATTTT. It is translated as CSVEDPERSSGNTIYF.

The chain uses TRBV5-1 and TRBJ2-7; D gene uncertain. Germline V gene lookup returns CDR1 SGHRS and CDR2 YFSETQ. V lost 0 bases and J lost 2, with 21 bases in between. This CDR3 has 18 residues. The DNA for the CDR3 is TGCGCCAGCAGCTTGGGCCGCAGGAAAGGCAGCCATACCTACGAGCAGTACTTC. Translating it yields CASSLGRRKGSHTYEQYF.

Ten or more counts support this clonotype. The chain combines TRBV28 with TRBJ1-2; no firm D call. The V end was cut by 2 bases, the J end by 6 bases, with 13 bases between. The CDR3 is 14 amino acids. CDR1 and CDR2 from the germline V gene are MDHEN and SYDVKM. CDR3 DNA sequence: TGTGCCAGCAGTTTAGGGTGGAATGGGCATGGCTACACCTTC. This translates into CASSLGWNGHGYTF.

This clonotype was detected ten times or more. The chain is built from TRBV4-3 and TRBJ1-1; no firm D call. CDR1 is LGHNA, CDR2 YSLEER, per germline. There are 14 residues in the CDR3. Trimming took 1 base from V and 4 from J, leaving 10 bases between them. The CDR3 region is CASSQGNLGTEAFF. The CDR3 DNA reads as TGCGCCAGCAGCCAAGGGAACCTTGGCACTGAAGCTTTCTTT.

This clonotype was found a few times. This chain links TRBV7-2 with TRBJ2-3; the D call may be TRBD1 or TRBD2 (6 bases each). The CDR3 extends over 15 amino acids. The germline V gene has CDR1 SGHTA and CDR2 FQGNSA. V was shortened by 5 bases and J by 5 bases, with 17 bases between the two germline ends. The CDR3 DNA is TGTGCCAGCAGCCTACTAGGGGGGATTGGAGATACGCAGTATTTT. Translating it yields CASSLLGGIGDTQYF.

In this sample, this clonotype turned up many times. V and J are TRBV25-1 and TRBJ2-7; D not resolved. V was clipped by 1 base and J by 9 bases, with 4 bases between them. CDR3 length equals 10 residues. Germline-derived CDR1 and CDR2 are MGHDK and SYGVNS. The CDR3 spells CASSELGQYF. For the CDR3, the DNA is TGTGCCAGCAGTGAATTAGGGCAGTACTTC.

This clonotype was counted at least ten times. The V and J genes are TRBV11-3 and TRBJ2-7; 7 bases line up with TRBD1. This CDR3 contains 13 residues. The trim removed 10 bases at V and 2 bases at J, leaving 8 bases unmatched. Germline V CDR1 and CDR2: SGHNT, YENEEA. The CDR3 coding sequence is TGTGCCACGAAAAGGACAGGAACCTACGAGCAGTACTTC. Translated: CATKRTGTYEQYF.